A selection of T cell receptor beta chains follows, all from one sample in a study of CD8 T cells in ankylosing spondylitis. MiXCR, applied by TCRdb to the 5' RACE reads, yields one record per CDR3 protein. Of a few hundred thousand distinct CDR3 sequences listed, 8% were seen once; the top ten hold less than 15%. The sample consisted of blood, either unsorted or a sorted T cell fraction (not recorded which). Receptors originate from a male donor with ankylosing spondylitis. Both conserved end residues are part of each CDR3. Each record gives: clone size, D gene, V gene, J gene, CDR3 protein, CDR3 DNA. A D gene is named only where the DNA matches it firmly. The listing skips clone size in some rows; elsewhere it reads once, few, many or a size class.

.	.	TRBV4-2	TRBJ2-3	CASSQRRYRVMDTQYF	TGTGCCAGCAGCCAAAGGAGATACAGGGTGATGGATACGCAGTATTTT
few	.	TRBV5-1	TRBJ2-7	CASSFGFPPTRQYF	TGCGCCAGCAGCTTCGGCTTCCCTCCGACACGCCAGTACTTC
many	TRBD2	TRBV5-1	TRBJ2-3	CASSTTSGIVDTQYF	TGCGCCAGCAGCACGACTAGCGGGATTGTAGATACGCAGTATTTT
.	.	TRBV11-3	TRBJ2-3	CASSLEARPTDTQYF	TGTGCCAGCAGCTTAGAGGCGAGACCCACAGATACGCAGTATTTT
many	.	TRBV5-1	TRBJ1-4	CASSSLSQGTNEKLFF	TGCGCCAGCAGCAGCCTCAGTCAGGGTACTAATGAAAAACTGTTTTTT
many	.	TRBV29-1	TRBJ2-3	CSVEGGEENTDTQYF	TGCAGCGTTGAAGGTGGGGAGGAGAACACAGATACGCAGTATTTT
many	.	TRBV7-9	TRBJ2-3	CASSPTDTQYF	TGTGCCAGCAGTCCGACAGATACGCAGTATTTT
many	.	TRBV29-1	TRBJ2-1	CSRAAEGGNEQFF	TGCAGTCGGGCTGCCGAGGGAGGCAATGAGCAGTTCTTC
many	.	TRBV4-2	TRBJ1-5	CASSAQGATVQPQHF	TGTGCCAGCAGCGCACAGGGCGCAACTGTTCAGCCCCAGCATTTT
.	.	TRBV12-3/TRBV12-4	TRBJ2-1	CASSLAQYRNEQFF	TGTGCCAGCAGTTTGGCTCAGTATCGTAATGAGCAGTTCTTC
few	.	TRBV12-3/TRBV12-4	TRBJ1-6	CASSKYSNSPLHF	TGTGCCAGCAGTAAATACAGCAATTCACCCCTCCACTTT
.	.	TRBV29-1	TRBJ2-2	CSVGTGAFPGELFF	TGCAGCGTTGGGACGGGGGCCTTCCCCGGGGAGCTGTTTTTT
few	.	TRBV7-3	TRBJ2-1	CASSWGNHEQFF	TGTGCCAGCAGCTGGGGGAACCATGAGCAGTTCTTC
.	.	TRBV28	TRBJ2-1	CASSTPGGPPYNEQFF	TGTGCCAGCAGTACCCCGGGGGGCCCGCCTTACAATGAGCAGTTCTTC
few	.	TRBV7-6	TRBJ2-2	CASQGAGEGTGELFF	TGTGCCAGTCAAGGGGCAGGGGAAGGCACCGGGGAGCTGTTTTTT
many	TRBD1	TRBV6-1	TRBJ1-1	CASSPGQGTEAFF	TGTGCCAGCAGCCCGGGACAGGGGACTGAAGCTTTCTTT
.	.	TRBV14	TRBJ2-1	CASSQGNFYNEQFF	TGTGCCAGCAGCCAAGGCAACTTTTACAATGAGCAGTTCTTC
.	.	TRBV20-1	TRBJ2-7	CSASGATGQGAPYEQYF	TGCAGTGCTAGTGGAGCGACGGGGCAGGGCGCACCCTACGAGCAGTACTTC
many	.	TRBV5-1	TRBJ1-1	CASSFHANTEAFF	TGCGCCAGCAGCTTCCACGCGAACACTGAAGCTTTCTTT
many	.	TRBV9	TRBJ1-1	CASSQGPGDTEAFF	TGTGCCAGCAGCCAGGGACCGGGGGACACTGAAGCTTTCTTT
few	TRBD2	TRBV12-3/TRBV12-4	TRBJ2-1	CASRVAGGNNEQFF	TGTGCCAGCAGAGTAGCGGGAGGAAACAATGAGCAGTTCTTC
few	.	TRBV7-2	TRBJ2-3	CASSLSSGAIDTQYF	TGTGCCAGCAGCTTATCGTCAGGGGCAATAGATACGCAGTATTTT
few	.	TRBV15	TRBJ1-4	CATSRDYGDNEKLFF	TGTGCCACCAGCAGAGATTACGGGGACAATGAAAAACTGTTTTTT
many	.	TRBV9	TRBJ2-2	CASSVEGVATGELFF	TGTGCCAGCAGCGTAGAGGGAGTTGCTACCGGGGAGCTGTTTTTT
few	.	TRBV7-8	TRBJ1-4	CASSAGGGVNEKLFF	TGTGCCAGCAGCGCTGGCGGGGGGGTTAATGAAAAACTGTTTTTT
few	.	TRBV5-1	TRBJ2-7	CASSPVHGGMDEQYF	TGCGCCAGCAGCCCCGTTCACGGGGGCATGGACGAGCAGTACTTC
.	.	TRBV20-1	TRBJ2-1	CSVSRIGHAYNEQFF	TGCAGTGTCTCGCGGATTGGACACGCCTACAATGAGCAGTTCTTC
.	.	TRBV27	TRBJ2-1	CASSERNEQFF	TGTGCCAGCAGTGAGAGGAATGAGCAGTTCTTC
many	TRBD1	TRBV10-3	TRBJ2-7	CATGTGSSYEQYF	TGTGCCACCGGGACAGGGAGCTCCTACGAGCAGTACTTC
.	TRBD1	TRBV12-3/TRBV12-4	TRBJ2-1	CASSQTGVTYNEQFF	TGTGCCAGCAGTCAGACAGGGGTTACCTACAATGAGCAGTTCTTC
.	.	TRBV14	TRBJ2-2	CASSVHRAANTGELFF	TGTGCCAGCAGCGTCCACAGGGCCGCGAACACCGGGGAGCTGTTTTTT
.	.	TRBV5-1	TRBJ2-5	CASSFESETQYF	TGCGCCAGCAGCTTTGAGTCCGAGACCCAGTACTTC
.	TRBD2	TRBV20-1	TRBJ2-3	CSARDLLAGYTDTQYF	TGCAGTGCTAGAGATCTCCTAGCGGGTTACACAGATACGCAGTATTTT
.	.	TRBV9	TRBJ1-6	CASSVGDMPSPLHF	TGTGCCAGCAGCGTAGGGGACATGCCCTCACCCCTCCACTTT
many	.	TRBV20-1	TRBJ1-4	CSAGTGSAEKLFF	TGCAGTGCCGGAACAGGGAGCGCTGAAAAACTGTTTTTT
few	.	TRBV19	TRBJ2-6	CASSLASGANVLTF	TGTGCCAGTAGTCTGGCCTCTGGGGCCAACGTCCTGACTTTC
many	.	TRBV19	TRBJ1-6	CASRITGSENSPLHF	TGTGCCAGTAGAATTACAGGGAGTGAGAATTCACCCCTCCACTTT
few	TRBD1	TRBV7-9	TRBJ2-7	CASSKIRTGDYEQYF	TGTGCCAGCAGCAAGATTAGGACAGGGGACTACGAGCAGTACTTC
few	.	TRBV29-1	TRBJ2-7	CSARGGAVYEQYF	TGCAGCGCCCGAGGGGGTGCTGTTTACGAGCAGTACTTC
.	.	TRBV27	TRBJ2-2	CASSFSAMNTGELFF	TGTGCCAGCAGTTTCTCAGCGATGAACACCGGGGAGCTGTTTTTT
.	.	TRBV11-2	TRBJ2-5	CASSPGHRSGETQYF	TGTGCCAGCAGCCCAGGGCACCGGAGTGGAGAGACCCAGTACTTC
many	.	TRBV12-3/TRBV12-4	TRBJ2-7	CASARGSYEQYF	TGTGCCAGCGCCCGGGGGTCCTACGAGCAGTACTTC
few	TRBD2	TRBV7-2	TRBJ2-7	CASSPQLAEFTYEQYF	TGTGCCAGCAGCCCCCAACTAGCGGAGTTCACCTACGAGCAGTACTTC
few	TRBD1	TRBV12-5	TRBJ2-3	CASGPGDSSTDTQYF	TGTGCTAGTGGTCCCGGGGACAGCTCCACAGATACGCAGTATTTT
few	.	TRBV20-1	TRBJ1-1	CSANSRLATEAFF	TGCAGTGCTAACTCGAGATTGGCGACTGAAGCTTTCTTT
.	TRBD1	TRBV4-1	TRBJ2-2	CASSQPWGQGGNTGELFF	TGCGCCAGCAGCCAGCCATGGGGACAGGGGGGGAACACCGGGGAGCTGTTTTTT